Reported below is one T cell receptor (beta chain). The antigen it recognizes is unknown. No per-base quality is available; no much larger clone lies one base away. Ficoll-Paque density gradient centrifugation was the method used to isolate PBMCs. Via the germline V gene, CDR1 is SGDLS and CDR2 YYNGEE. Measured from the cysteine to the phenylalanine, the CDR3 is 16 residues long. Only CDR3 DNA remains: 48 bases, in frame from the first base. The germline ends are 16 bases apart after V is trimmed by 0 bases and J by 4 bases. This entry comes from a study of T-cell memory formation after mild COVID-19 (dated by TCRdb to about 2021). With regard to the full study: TCR sequence clusters from the two donors were found to be largely donor specific. The cohort was made up of two young adult volunteers, one female and one male, who were previously healthy. In a couple of donors, T-cell clones that expanded and contracted after mild COVID-19 were tracked by sequencing TCRalpha and TCRbeta repertoires over time.

The investigation overall reported the following: The second-wave clones that peaked on day 37 were not confirmed to be SARS-CoV-2 specific. Some responding clones were detected in pre-infection memory, suggesting pre-existing cross-reactive memory T cells joined the SARS-CoV-2 response. Only two mild cases were covered in the study, and larger cohorts including severe cases with pre-infection samples were considered necessary. Contracting CD4+ clones appeared mostly in the CM and EM memory subsets, whereas CD8+ clones were enriched in EMRA. From day 15 to 85, contracting clones showed balanced CD4/CD8 phenotypes, whereas a second wave of clones that expanded from day 15 to 37 leaned towards CD4+.

Reads for this sample came from an Illumina NovaSeq 6000. Using 5'RACE with constant-segment primers, TCRalpha and TCRbeta cDNA libraries were constructed, with sample barcodes and unique molecular identifiers added in the process. RNA was extracted from every sample with Trizol reagent. Library amplification was performed in two PCR steps, and a second sample barcode and Illumina TruSeq adapters were introduced in the second step. The libraries were sequenced on an Illumina NovaSeq using 2 x 150 bp paired-end reads. As for how the authors treated the data: With migec v1.2.7, reads were demultiplexed and then collapsed into UMI-guided consensus sequences. Using mixcr v2.1.11, the UMI consensuses were aligned to TRA and TRB V and J templates and assembled into clonotypes. Clonotypes were classified as expanded or contracted when called significant by both edgeR and NoisET, with noise models trained on biological replicates. For edgeR calls, the thresholds were a false discovery rate-adjusted p below 0.01 and a log2 fold-change of 1. As an exploratory analysis of dynamics, PCA with hierarchical clustering was applied to max-normalized trajectories of the 1000 most abundant clonotypes. Separately sequenced CD4+ and CD8+ repertoires were used to assign a CD4 or CD8 phenotype to each responding clone. TCRdb reanalyzed the raw reads on its own, using fastp at Q25 for trimming and MiXCR for clone calling, and kept in-frame beta chains. Rows are combined by CDR3 protein, so each entry shows the most common genes and DNA. The V and J calls and clone size come from TCRdb's table, not from the authors' own analysis. The sample table records approximately 210,000 distinct CDR3 sequences; around 19% of these occur just once. The ten largest clones capture 2.4% of the sample.

Input material: PBMCs or a T cell subset sorted from them (not recorded which). The chain joins TRBV9 to TRBJ1-2; possibly the D gene is TRBD1, per 5 matching bases. This TCR was recovered from an adult woman who had mild COVID-19 (a few samples of this study predate the infection). The sample titles of this study are shuffled in the database, so cell type and time point are left out; the donor was told from shared clones. CDR3 loop: CASSVDPTLDSYGYTF. The nucleotides read TGTGCCAGCAGCGTAGACCCCACCCTCGACAGCTATGGCTACACCTTC.